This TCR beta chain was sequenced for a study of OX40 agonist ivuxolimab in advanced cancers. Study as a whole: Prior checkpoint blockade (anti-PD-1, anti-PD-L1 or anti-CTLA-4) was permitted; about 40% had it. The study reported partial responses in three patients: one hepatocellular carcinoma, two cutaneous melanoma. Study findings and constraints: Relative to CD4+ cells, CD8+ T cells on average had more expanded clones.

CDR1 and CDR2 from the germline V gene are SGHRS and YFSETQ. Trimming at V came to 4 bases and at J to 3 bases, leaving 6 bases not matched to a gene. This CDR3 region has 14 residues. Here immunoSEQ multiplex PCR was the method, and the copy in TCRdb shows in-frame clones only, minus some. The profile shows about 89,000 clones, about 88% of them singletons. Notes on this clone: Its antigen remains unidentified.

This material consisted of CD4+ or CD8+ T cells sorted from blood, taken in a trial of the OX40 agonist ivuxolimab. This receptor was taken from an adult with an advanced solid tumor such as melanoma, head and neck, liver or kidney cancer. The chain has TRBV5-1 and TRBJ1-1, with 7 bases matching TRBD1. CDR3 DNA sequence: TGCGCCAGCAGCAACAGGGGCGATCACACTGAAGCTTTCTTT. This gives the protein CASSNRGDHTEAFF.